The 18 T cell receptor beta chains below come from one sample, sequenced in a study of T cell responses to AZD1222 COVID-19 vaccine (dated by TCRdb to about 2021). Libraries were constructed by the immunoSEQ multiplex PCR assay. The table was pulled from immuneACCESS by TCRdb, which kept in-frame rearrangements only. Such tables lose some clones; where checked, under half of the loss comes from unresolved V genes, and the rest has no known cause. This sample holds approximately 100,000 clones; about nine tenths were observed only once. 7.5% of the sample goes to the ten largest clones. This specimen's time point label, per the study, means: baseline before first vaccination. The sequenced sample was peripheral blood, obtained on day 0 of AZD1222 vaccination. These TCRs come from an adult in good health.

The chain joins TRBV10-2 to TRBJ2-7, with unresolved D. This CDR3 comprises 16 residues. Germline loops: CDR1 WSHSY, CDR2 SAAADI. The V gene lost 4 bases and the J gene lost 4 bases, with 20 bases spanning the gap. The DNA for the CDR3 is TGCGCCAGCAGTGGGGTCGCGAGGAGCCACCCTTACGAGCAGTACTTC. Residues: CASSGVARSHPYEQYF.

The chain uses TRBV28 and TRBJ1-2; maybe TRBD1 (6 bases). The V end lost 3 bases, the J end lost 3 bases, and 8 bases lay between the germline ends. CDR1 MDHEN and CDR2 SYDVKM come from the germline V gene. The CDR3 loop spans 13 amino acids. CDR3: CASSLGHYYGYTF. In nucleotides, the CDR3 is TGTGCCAGCAGTTTGGGACATTACTATGGCTACACCTTC.

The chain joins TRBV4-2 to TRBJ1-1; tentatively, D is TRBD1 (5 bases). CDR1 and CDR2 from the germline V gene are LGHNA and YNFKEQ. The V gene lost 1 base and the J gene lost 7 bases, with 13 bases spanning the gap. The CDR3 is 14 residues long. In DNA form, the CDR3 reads TGTGCCAGCAGCCAAGCTGAATGGCAGGGTGAAGCTTTCTTT. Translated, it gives CASSQAEWQGEAFF.

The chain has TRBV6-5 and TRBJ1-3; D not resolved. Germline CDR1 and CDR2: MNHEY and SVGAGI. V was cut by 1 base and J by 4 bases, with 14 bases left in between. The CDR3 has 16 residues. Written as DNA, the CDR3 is TGTGCCAGCAGTTACTACGACGGGTCAAACGGAAACACCATATATTTT. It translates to CASSYYDGSNGNTIYF.

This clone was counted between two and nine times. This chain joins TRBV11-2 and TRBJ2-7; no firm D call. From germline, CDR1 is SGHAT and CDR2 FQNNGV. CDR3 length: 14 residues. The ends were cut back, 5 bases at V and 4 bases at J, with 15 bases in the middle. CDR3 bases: TGTGCCAGCAGCGATCCGCAGCCCCCTTACGAGCAGTACTTC. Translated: CASSDPQPPYEQYF.

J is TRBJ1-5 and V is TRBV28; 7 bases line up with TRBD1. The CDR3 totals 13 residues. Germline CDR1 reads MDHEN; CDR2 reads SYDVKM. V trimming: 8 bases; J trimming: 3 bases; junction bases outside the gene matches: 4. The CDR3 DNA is TGTGCCAGCGATGACAGGGTCAATCAGCCCCAGCATTTT. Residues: CASDDRVNQPQHF.

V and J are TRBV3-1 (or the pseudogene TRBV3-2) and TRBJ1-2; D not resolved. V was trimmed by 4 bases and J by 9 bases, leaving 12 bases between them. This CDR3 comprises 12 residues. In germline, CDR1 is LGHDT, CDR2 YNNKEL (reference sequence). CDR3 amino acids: CASSLERLRYTF. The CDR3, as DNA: TGTGCCAGCAGCCTAGAGCGGCTTCGCTACACCTTC.

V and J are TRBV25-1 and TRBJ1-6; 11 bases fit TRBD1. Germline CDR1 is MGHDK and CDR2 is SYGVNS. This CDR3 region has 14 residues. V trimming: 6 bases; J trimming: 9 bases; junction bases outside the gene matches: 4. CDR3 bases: TGTGCCAGCAGCTTCGGACAGGGGGCTTCACCCCTCCACTTT. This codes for CASSFGQGASPLHF.

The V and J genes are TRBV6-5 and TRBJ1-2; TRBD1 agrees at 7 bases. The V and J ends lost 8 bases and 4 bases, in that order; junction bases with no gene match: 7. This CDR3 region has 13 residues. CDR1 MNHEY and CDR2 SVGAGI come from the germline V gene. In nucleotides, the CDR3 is TGTGCCAGCCAGACAGGGAGTTCCTATGGCTACACCTTC. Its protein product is CASQTGSSYGYTF.

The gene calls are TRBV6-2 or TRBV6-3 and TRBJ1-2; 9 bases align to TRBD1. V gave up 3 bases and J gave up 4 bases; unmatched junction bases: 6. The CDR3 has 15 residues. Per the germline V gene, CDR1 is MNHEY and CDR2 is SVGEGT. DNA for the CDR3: TGTGCCAGCAGTTATCCACAGGGGGCAAGCTATGGCTACACCTTC. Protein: CASSYPQGASYGYTF.

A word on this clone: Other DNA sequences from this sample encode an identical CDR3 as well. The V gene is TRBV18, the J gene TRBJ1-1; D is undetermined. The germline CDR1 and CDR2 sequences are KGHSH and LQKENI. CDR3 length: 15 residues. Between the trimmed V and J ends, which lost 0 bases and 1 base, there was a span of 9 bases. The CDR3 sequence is CASSPPKGRNTEAFF. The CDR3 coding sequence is TGTGCCAGCTCACCACCGAAGGGCAGGAACACTGAAGCTTTCTTT.

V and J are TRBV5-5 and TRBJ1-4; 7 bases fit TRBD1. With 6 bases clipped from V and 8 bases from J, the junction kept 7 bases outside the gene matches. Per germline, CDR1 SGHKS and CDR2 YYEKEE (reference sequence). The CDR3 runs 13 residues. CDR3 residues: CASTRGREEKLFF. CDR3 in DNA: TGTGCCAGCACGAGGGGGCGTGAAGAAAAACTGTTTTTT.

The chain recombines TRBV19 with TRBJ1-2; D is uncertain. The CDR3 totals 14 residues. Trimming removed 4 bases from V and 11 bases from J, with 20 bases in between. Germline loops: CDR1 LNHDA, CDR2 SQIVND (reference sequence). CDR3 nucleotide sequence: TGTGCCAGTAGTAACCCCGGCGGAACCACCTCTTACACCTTC. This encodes CASSNPGGTTSYTF.

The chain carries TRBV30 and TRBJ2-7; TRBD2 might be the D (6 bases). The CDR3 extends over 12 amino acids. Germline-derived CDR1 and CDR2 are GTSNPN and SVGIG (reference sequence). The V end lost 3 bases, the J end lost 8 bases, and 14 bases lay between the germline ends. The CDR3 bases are TGTGCCTGGAGGCGATCCGGGACTCAGCAGTACTTC. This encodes CAWRRSGTQQYF.

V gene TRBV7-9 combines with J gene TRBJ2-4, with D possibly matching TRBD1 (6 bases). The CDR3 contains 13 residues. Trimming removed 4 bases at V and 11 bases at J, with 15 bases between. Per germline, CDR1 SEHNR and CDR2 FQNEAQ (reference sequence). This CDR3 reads CASSSSTGTFQYF. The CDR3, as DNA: TGTGCCAGCAGCTCCAGCACCGGGACATTTCAGTACTTC. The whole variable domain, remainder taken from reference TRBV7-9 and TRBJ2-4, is DTGVSQNPRHKITKRGQNVTFRCDPISEHNRLYWYRQTLGQGPEFLTYFQNEAQLEKSRLLSDRFSAERPKGSFSTLEIQRTEQGDSAMYLCASSSSTGTFQYFGAGTRLSVL.

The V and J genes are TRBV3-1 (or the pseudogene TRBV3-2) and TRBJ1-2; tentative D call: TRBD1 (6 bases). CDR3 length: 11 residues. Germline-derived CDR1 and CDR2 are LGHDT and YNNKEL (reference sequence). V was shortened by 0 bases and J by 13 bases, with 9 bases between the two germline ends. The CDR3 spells CASSQEGASTF. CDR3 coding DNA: TGTGCCAGCAGCCAAGAGGGGGCTAGCACCTTC.

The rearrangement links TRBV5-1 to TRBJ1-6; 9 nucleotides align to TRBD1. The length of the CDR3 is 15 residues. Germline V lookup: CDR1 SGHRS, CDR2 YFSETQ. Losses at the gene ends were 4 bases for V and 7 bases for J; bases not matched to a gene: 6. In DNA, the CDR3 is TGCGCCAGCAGCCCCTCAGGACAGGGGAATTCACCCCTCCACTTT. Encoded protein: CASSPSGQGNSPLHF.

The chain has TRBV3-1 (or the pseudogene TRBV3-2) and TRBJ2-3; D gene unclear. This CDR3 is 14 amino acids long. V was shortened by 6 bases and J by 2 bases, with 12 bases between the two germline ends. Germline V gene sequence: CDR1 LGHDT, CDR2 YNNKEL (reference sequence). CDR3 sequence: CASSPRVNTDTQYF. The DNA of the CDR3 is TGTGCCAGCAGTCCCCGGGTCAACACAGATACGCAGTATTTT.